This T cell receptor (beta chain) is from a study of blood T cell repertoires in COVID-19. Study-level information: Whether acute or convalescent, the COVID-19 samples came from the United States, Italy and Spain.

Clones were sequenced by immunoSEQ multiplex PCR, and TCRdb holds only the in-frame ones, with some missing. The sample lists approximately 200,000 clones, about 76% occurring once. Trimming took 5 bases from V and 3 from J, leaving 15 bases between them. CDR1 and CDR2 from the germline V gene are WNHNN and SYGVQD (reference sequence). The CDR3 covers 15 residues. Specimen: peripheral blood. This TCR was recovered from a woman aged 40 to 50 with COVID-19, enrolled during active disease. The V gene is TRBV10-1, the J gene TRBJ2-3, with D uncertain. CDR3 protein: CASSRDGGRTDTQYF. The CDR3 nucleotides read TGCGCCAGCAGTAGAGACGGCGGTAGGACAGATACGCAGTATTTT.